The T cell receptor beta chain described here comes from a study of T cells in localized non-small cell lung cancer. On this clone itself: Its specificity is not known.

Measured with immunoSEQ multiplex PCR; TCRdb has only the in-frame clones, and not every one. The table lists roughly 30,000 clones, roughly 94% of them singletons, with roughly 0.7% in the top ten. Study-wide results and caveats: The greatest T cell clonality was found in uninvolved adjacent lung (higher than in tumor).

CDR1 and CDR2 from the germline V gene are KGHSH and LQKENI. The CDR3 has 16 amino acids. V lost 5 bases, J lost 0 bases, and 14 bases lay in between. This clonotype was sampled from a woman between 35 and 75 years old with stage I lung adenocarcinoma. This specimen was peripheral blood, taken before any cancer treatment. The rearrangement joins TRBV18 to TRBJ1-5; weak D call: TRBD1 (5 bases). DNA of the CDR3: TGTGCCAGCTCATCCCTGTCGGGGGGTAGCAATCAGCCCCAGCATTTT. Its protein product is CASSSLSGGSNQPQHF.